This section outlines one TCR beta chain sequence together with its context. What it binds is unknown. This entry belongs to a study of T cells in Graves' hyperthyroidism and ophthalmopathy. Germline CDR1 SGHKS, CDR2 YYEKEE (reference sequence). The ends were cut back, 0 bases at V and 4 bases at J, with 4 bases in the middle. The CDR3 is made up of 12 amino acids. General study points: Blood also held most thyroid clonotypes expanded beyond 0.001.

Authors of the study amplified TCR beta CDR3 regions from RNA transcripts. The HTBI primer set served for first-round RT-PCR of the TCR CDR3. Each CDR3 protein is one row after TCRdb ran MiXCR on the multiplex PCR reads. The data hold 280,000 or so distinct CDR3 sequences, with around 15% observed a single time. Material: blood. This receptor was identified in a woman in her fifties or sixties with Graves' hyperthyroidism that later progressed to Graves' ophthalmopathy. V gene TRBV5-5 combines with J gene TRBJ1-2; unclear D gene. The CDR3 loop reads CASSLVAYGYTF. The CDR3 DNA sequence: TGTGCCAGCAGCTTGGTCGCCTATGGCTACACCTTC. The whole variable domain, filled in from reference TRBV5-5 and TRBJ1-2, reads DAGVTQSPTHLIKTRGQQVTLRCSPISGHKSVSWYQQVLGQGPQFIFQYYEKEERGRGNFPDRFSARQFPNYSSELNVNALLLGDSALYLCASSLVAYGYTFGSGTRLTVV.